This TCR beta chain was recovered during a study of untreated major depressive disorder. Measured with immunoSEQ multiplex PCR; TCRdb has only the in-frame clones, and not every one. The sample has approximately 24,000 clones; about 90% are singletons. All participants were of European descent. Patients had DSM-IV major depressive disorder with a Hamilton Depression score of at least 18. Participants with major medical conditions, Axis I/II comorbidities, regular medication or illicit drug use were excluded. The specimen sequenced was CD4+ T cells from PBMCs. The TCR originated in a woman aged 25 to 39 with major depressive disorder.

Here the CDR3 DNA reads TGTGCCAGCAGGATAGCGAGCGGAATGAACACTGAAGCTTTCTTT. Encoded protein: CASRIASGMNTEAFF. The J gene is TRBJ1-1, the V gene TRBV7-8; no clear D gene. The CDR3 extends over 15 amino acids. V was trimmed by 6 bases and J by 0 bases, leaving 14 bases between them. Per the germline V gene, CDR1 is SGHVS and CDR2 is FQNEAQ.